The 5 T cell receptor beta chains in this list originate from one sample, sequenced in a study of blood T cell repertoires in COVID-19. The repertoire was sequenced with immunoSEQ multiplex PCR; TCRdb's copy has only in-frame clones and lacks some. The sample lists 95,000 to 110,000 clones, around 86% occurring once. Sequencing input: peripheral blood. These receptors originate from a man over 45 with acute or convalescent COVID-19.

The J gene is TRBJ1-1, the V gene TRBV27; D is undetermined. The CDR3 is made up of 14 amino acids. CDR1 is MNHEY, CDR2 SMNVEV, per germline (reference sequence). The ends were cut back, 2 bases at V and 0 bases at J, with 7 bases in the middle. DNA of the CDR3: TGTGCCAGCAGTTTACGAGGGATGAACACTGAAGCTTTCTTT. Protein: CASSLRGMNTEAFF.

The rearrangement uses TRBV24-1 and TRBJ2-5; TRBD1 matches 8 bases. The CDR3 runs 17 residues. Germline V lookup: CDR1 KGHDR, CDR2 SFDVKD. Trimming at V came to 1 base and at J to 1 base, leaving 7 bases not matched to a gene. In nucleotides, the CDR3 is TGTGCCACCAGTGATTTTACAGGGGGAGAGGTCCAAGAGACCCAGTACTTC. The encoded protein is CATSDFTGGEVQETQYF.

The table lists this clone with a count of one. The rearrangement uses TRBV27 and TRBJ2-7, with 10 positions matching TRBD2. The CDR3 runs to 13 residues. With V trimmed by 6 bases and J by 3 bases, 2 bases remained unmatched. Germline CDR1 reads MNHEY; CDR2 reads SMNVEV (reference sequence). The DNA of the CDR3 is TGTGCCAGCAGGCTAGCGGGAGACTACGAGCAGTACTTC. This gives the protein CASRLAGDYEQYF.

The V and J genes are TRBV18 and TRBJ1-4; 9 positions match TRBD1. The CDR3 contains 14 residues. The junction had 5 bases not matched to a gene; V was cut back by 4 bases and J by 8 bases. The germline gives CDR1 KGHSH, CDR2 LQKENI. CDR3 sequence: CASSQTGGSEKLFF. DNA of the CDR3: TGTGCCAGCTCACAGACAGGGGGAAGCGAAAAACTGTTTTTT.

V usage is TRBV13 and J usage is TRBJ2-5; TRBD2 agrees at 11 bases. The CDR3 loop spans 16 amino acids. The V and J ends lost 6 bases and 2 bases, in that order; junction bases with no gene match: 8. The germline V gene encodes CDR1 PRHDT and CDR2 FYEKMQ (reference sequence). The CDR3: CASRFSGLAGQETQYF. The CDR3 nucleotides read TGTGCCAGCAGATTTTCCGGACTAGCGGGTCAAGAGACCCAGTACTTC.